The sequence of this TCR beta chain was determined in a study of T cells expressing NK-cell markers. CDR1 and CDR2 (germline): MGHRA, YSYEKL. CDR3 size: 17 residues. For each CDR3 protein, TCRdb gives one entry from its re-call of the 5' RACE reads, without DNA. Its clone listing holds roughly 120,000 distinct CDR3 sequences. Sequencing was carried out using blood T cells: a sorted CD56 or NKG2C T cell subset, CD4+ or CD8+ T cells, or bulk PBMC T cells (not recorded which). The chain has TRBV4-1 and TRBJ1-5; absent DNA, TCRdb's TRBD1 call cannot be checked. This receptor was taken from a woman between 18 and 69 years old in good health. The CDR3: CASSHPGQEYSNQPQHF.